This TCR beta chain was sequenced in a study of cytomegalovirus exposure and HLA in healthy donors. Study findings and constraints: There were 150 or so TCR beta chains listed as cytomegalovirus-associated. Common viral pathogens seemed to be connected with several of the most significant clusters, according to a later analysis. By a later analysis, the bulk of CMV-associated TCR beta chains appeared HLA-restricted.

As to this clone: Antigen unknown.

Amplification used 60 Vbeta primers and 13 Jbeta primers. Using immunoSEQ multiplex PCR, the repertoire was profiled, and TCRdb retains in-frame clones only, with some absent. The sample includes around 170,000 clones, 77% of them seen just once. CDR3 length: 13 residues. The V end was cut by 1 base, the J end by 4 bases, with 7 bases between. Germline V lookup: CDR1 LGHNA, CDR2 YSLEER. Sequencing was done on a sample of PBMCs. The TCR sequence derives from a man aged 18 to 29 in good health and CMV-seronegative. The chain links TRBV4-3 to TRBJ2-5; D is uncertain. In nucleotides, the CDR3 is TGCGCCAGCAGCCAAGGCCCGGGAGAGACCCAGTACTTC. Its translation: CASSQGPGETQYF.